The clone carrying this T cell receptor (beta chain) occurred a few times. The data stem from a study of TIL therapy for anti-PD-1-resistant metastatic lung cancer. The time point denotes: pre-treatment sample, taken before nivolumab and TIL therapy. The CDR3 loop spans 14 amino acids. Trimming shortened V by 3 bases and J by 3 bases, and 12 bases separated the two germline ends. CDR1 and CDR2 from the germline V gene are LNHDA and SQIVND (reference sequence). The immunoSEQ assay was v3. Clones were read by immunoSEQ multiplex PCR, and TCRdb kept only the in-frame ones, dropping some. The sample includes nearly 15,000 clones, more than 75% of them seen just once.

The chain has TRBV19 and TRBJ2-7; D possibly corresponds to TRBD1 (5 bases). The receptor was derived from a person between 25 and 80 years old with non-small cell lung cancer. The material sequenced was blood, taken at baseline. CDR3 region: CASSMGQGGYEQYF. CDR3 in DNA: TGTGCCAGTAGTATGGGGCAGGGTGGCTACGAGCAGTACTTC.